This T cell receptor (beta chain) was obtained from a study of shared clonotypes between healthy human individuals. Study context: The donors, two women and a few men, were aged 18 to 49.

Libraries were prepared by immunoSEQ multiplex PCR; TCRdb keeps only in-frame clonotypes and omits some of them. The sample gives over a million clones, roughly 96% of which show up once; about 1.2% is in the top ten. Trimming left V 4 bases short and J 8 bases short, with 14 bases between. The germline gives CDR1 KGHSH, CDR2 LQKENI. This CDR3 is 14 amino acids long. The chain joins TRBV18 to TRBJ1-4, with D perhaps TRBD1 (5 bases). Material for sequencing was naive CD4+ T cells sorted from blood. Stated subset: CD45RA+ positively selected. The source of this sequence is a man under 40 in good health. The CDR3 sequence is CASSHDSSPEKLFF. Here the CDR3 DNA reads TGTGCCAGCTCACATGACAGTTCTCCGGAAAAACTGTTTTTT.